The 2 T cell receptor beta chains in this list originate from one sample, sequenced in a study of cytomegalovirus exposure and HLA in healthy donors. PCR primers comprised 60 Vbeta and 13 Jbeta primers. The repertoire was sequenced with immunoSEQ multiplex PCR; TCRdb's copy has only in-frame clones and lacks some. The table has about 140,000 clones, 60% to 80% seen once. Sequences were obtained from PBMCs. These receptors originate from a woman in her twenties or thirties in good health and CMV-seronegative.

The J gene is TRBJ1-1, the V gene TRBV15; D gene uncertain. Germline lookup yields CDR1 LNHNV and CDR2 YYDKDF (reference sequence). This CDR3 comprises 12 residues. V lost 3 bases, J lost 2 bases, and 4 bases lay in between. CDR3: CATSSLNTEAFF. The CDR3 nucleotides read TGTGCCACCAGCAGCCTAAACACTGAAGCTTTCTTT.

This clone came up once. The chain is built from TRBV6-6 and TRBJ1-1, with 7 positions matching TRBD1. Germline values: CDR1 MNHNY, CDR2 SVGAGI (reference sequence). The CDR3 contains 15 residues. V trimming: 0 bases; J trimming: 5 bases; junction bases outside the gene matches: 6. The CDR3 bases are TGTGCCAGCAGTTACTCGGTACCACAGGGGACTGAAGCTTTCTTT. Translated: CASSYSVPQGTEAFF.